The 14 T cell receptor beta chains below were found in one sample sequenced in a study of cytomegalovirus exposure and HLA in healthy donors. Primers: 60 Vbeta forward and 13 Jbeta reverse. The method was immunoSEQ multiplex PCR; TCRdb's version includes in-frame clones alone and lacks a portion of them. The sample has some 120,000 clones, about 80% seen once. Sequencing was performed on PBMCs. The receptor set was obtained from a man in his late teens or twenties in good health and CMV-seronegative.

V gene TRBV29-1 combines with J gene TRBJ2-3; D may be TRBD2 (5 bases). The CDR3 has 13 residues. The V gene lost 7 bases and the J gene lost 1 base, with 12 bases spanning the gap. The germline gives CDR1 SQVTM, CDR2 ANQGSEA. The CDR3 loop is CSELSGGTDTQYF. The CDR3 DNA reads TGCAGCGAACTGAGCGGAGGCACAGATACGCAGTATTTT.

The chain links TRBV4-1 to TRBJ1-3; possibly TRBD1 for D (5 bases). Germline CDR1 is MGHRA and CDR2 is YSYEKL. V was pared by 4 bases and J by 8 bases, with 12 bases between. There are 13 residues in the CDR3. The CDR3 coding sequence is TGCGCCAGCAGCCTGCAGGCGGGGGACACCATATATTTT. Its protein product is CASSLQAGDTIYF.

The J gene is TRBJ1-5, the V gene TRBV28; D uncertain. CDR3 length equals 12 residues. CDR1 and CDR2 from the germline V gene are MDHEN and SYDVKM. V was shortened by 3 bases and J by 9 bases, with 9 bases between the two germline ends. The CDR3 DNA sequence: TGTGCCAGCAGTTTGATCGGACTGCCCCAGCATTTT. Translated: CASSLIGLPQHF.

This clone showed up just a few times. The chain is built from TRBV5-1 and TRBJ1-1; the match to TRBD1 covers 8 bases. Germline CDR1 reads SGHRS; CDR2 reads YFSETQ. The V gene end was trimmed by 5 bases and the J gene end by 5 bases; junction bases not matched to a gene: 8. The CDR3 covers 14 residues. The CDR3 protein is CASRQWTGRTEAFF. The CDR3 DNA sequence: TGCGCCAGCAGACAATGGACAGGGAGGACTGAAGCTTTCTTT.

V is TRBV28 and J is TRBJ2-1; D unresolved. The CDR3 contains 14 residues. The V gene's germline CDR1 is MDHEN and CDR2 SYDVKM. With 4 bases removed from V and 12 bases from J, the gap between germline ends came to 19 bases. This CDR3 reads CASSSSWSSGGQFF. CDR3 sequence (DNA): TGTGCCAGCAGTTCCTCGTGGAGCTCTGGCGGGCAGTTCTTC.

The V and J genes are TRBV7-3 and TRBJ2-3, with a weak D call TRBD2 (5 bases). The CDR3 is 14 residues long. Trimming took 2 bases from V and 2 from J, leaving 8 bases between them. CDR1 is SGHTA and CDR2 is FQGTGA in the germline V gene. In nucleotides, the CDR3 is TGTGCCAGCAGCTTAGCGGGTGTCACAGATACGCAGTATTTT. Translation: CASSLAGVTDTQYF.

V usage is TRBV2 and J usage is TRBJ1-1; possible D gene TRBD1, 5 bases. The V and J ends lost 7 bases and 5 bases respectively, with 23 bases between them. CDR1 and CDR2 from the germline V gene are SNHLY and FYNNEI. The CDR3 length is 16 residues. The CDR3 bases are TGTGCCAGCACTGTTTTTGTCGCCAGGGTAGGTACTGAAGCTTTCTTT. This codes for CASTVFVARVGTEAFF.

CDR3 DNA sequence: TGTGCCAGCAGTTCGGACTGGGGCGGGGAGCTGTTTTTT. It codes for CASSSDWGGELFF. The chain joins TRBV9 to TRBJ2-2, with a weak D call TRBD2 (5 bases). Germline V gene sequence: CDR1 SGDLS, CDR2 YYNGEE. The CDR3 runs to 13 residues. V lost 5 bases, J lost 7 bases, and 12 bases lay in between.

The V call is TRBV4-1, the J call TRBJ1-6, with no clear D. Germline V CDR1 and CDR2: MGHRA, YSYEKL. V shed 2 bases and J shed 0 bases, with 14 bases lying between them. The CDR3 extends over 18 amino acids. CDR3 region: CASSQPTSISSYNSPLHF. In nucleotides, the CDR3 is TGCGCCAGCAGCCAACCGACATCCATAAGCTCCTATAATTCACCCCTCCACTTT.

This clone was seen a few times. This specimen includes other DNA sequences encoding the same CDR3. The genes are TRBV27 and TRBJ2-1; D is possibly TRBD1 (6 bases). V gave up 6 bases and J gave up 9 bases, with 18 bases separating them. This CDR3 region has 14 residues. Germline assignment: CDR1 MNHEY and CDR2 SMNVEV (reference sequence). The CDR3 bases are TGTGCCAGCAGACCAGGGGTTGGGGGTGGTGAGCAGTTCTTC. Translation: CASRPGVGGGEQFF.

The V and J genes are TRBV11-1 and TRBJ2-1, with TRBD2 matching over 7 bases. There are 15 residues in the CDR3. CDR1 SGHAT and CDR2 FQDESV come from the germline V gene (reference sequence). V shed 7 bases and J 4 bases; nucleotides not matched to a gene: 10. This chain's CDR3 is CASNKASGEYNEQFF. The CDR3 nucleotides are TGTGCCAGCAACAAAGCTAGCGGAGAATACAATGAGCAGTTCTTC.

The genes are TRBV27 and TRBJ1-5; D remains ambiguous. CDR1 MNHEY and CDR2 SMNVEV come from the germline V gene (reference sequence). V shed 3 bases and J shed 0 bases, with 9 bases lying between them. The length of the CDR3 is 15 residues. The DNA of the CDR3 is TGTGCCAGCAGTTTCTTCGGGAATAGCAATCAGCCCCAGCATTTT. Its translation: CASSFFGNSNQPQHF.

The chain couples TRBV7-2 to TRBJ1-4, with 7 bases that match TRBD1. Germline loops: CDR1 SGHTA, CDR2 FQGNSA. J was trimmed by 5 bases and V by 2 bases; bases with no gene match: 2. This CDR3 spans 14 amino acids. As DNA, the CDR3 is TGTGCCAGCAGCTTAATGACAGGGAATGAAAAACTGTTTTTT. This encodes CASSLMTGNEKLFF.

The chain links TRBV5-1 to TRBJ1-3; D is perhaps TRBD1 (5 bases). V lost 4 bases, J lost 5 bases, and 13 bases lay in between. Germline CDR1 SGHRS, CDR2 YFSETQ. CDR3 length equals 14 residues. The CDR3 reads CASSDGAGRNTIYF. For the CDR3, the DNA is TGCGCCAGCAGCGATGGGGCAGGGAGAAACACCATATATTTT.